A single TCR beta chain is shown here with its context. The antigen is undetermined. This CDR3 has 15 amino acids. V was trimmed by 1 base and J by 1 base, leaving 13 bases between them. CDR1 and CDR2 from the germline V gene are GTSNPN and SVGIG (reference sequence). Assay used: immunoSEQ multiplex PCR; TCRdb lists only in-frame clones, some missing. The data hold around 150,000 clones, with 75% to 95% observed a single time. The sample belongs to a study of T cell responses to AZD1222 COVID-19 vaccine. Study-wide findings and caveats: The span of vaccine-associated CD4 TCRs extended across spike, with dominance at 160-218 and 743-854. Donors were mostly white British, more females; clonal diversity possibly underestimated.

Second doses that came at about 4 or about 12 weeks were put together. The V gene is TRBV30, the J gene TRBJ1-2; D gene unclear. The sample in question was peripheral blood, obtained 28 days after the second AZD1222 dose. The sequence was collected from an adult who received the AZD1222 COVID-19 vaccine. The CDR3 DNA follows: TGTGCCTGGAGTGGGGTCGCAGCCCGTAACTATGGCTACACCTTC. It is translated as CAWSGVAARNYGYTF. Using reference TRBV30 and TRBJ1-2 for the parts outside the CDR3, the full variable domain is SQTIHQWPATLVQPVGSPLSLECTVEGTSNPNLYWYRQAAGRGLQLLFYSVGIGQISSEVPQNLSASRPQDRQFILSSKKLLLSDSGFYLCAWSGVAARNYGYTFGSGTRLTVV.